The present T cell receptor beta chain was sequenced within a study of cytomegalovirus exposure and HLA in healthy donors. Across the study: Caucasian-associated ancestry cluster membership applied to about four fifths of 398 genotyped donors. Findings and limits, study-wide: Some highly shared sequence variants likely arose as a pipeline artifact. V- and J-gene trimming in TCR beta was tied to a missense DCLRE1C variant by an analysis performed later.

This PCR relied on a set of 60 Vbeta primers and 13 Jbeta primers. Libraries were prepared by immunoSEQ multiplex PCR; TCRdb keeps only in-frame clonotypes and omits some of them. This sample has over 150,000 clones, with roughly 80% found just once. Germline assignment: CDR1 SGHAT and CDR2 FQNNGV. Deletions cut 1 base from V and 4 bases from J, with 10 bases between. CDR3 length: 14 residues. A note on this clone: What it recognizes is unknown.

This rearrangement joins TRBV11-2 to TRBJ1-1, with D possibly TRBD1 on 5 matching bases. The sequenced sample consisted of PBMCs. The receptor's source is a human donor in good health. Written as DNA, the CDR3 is TGTGCCAGCAGCTTAGCGGGACTGATCACTGAAGCTTTCTTT. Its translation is CASSLAGLITEAFF.